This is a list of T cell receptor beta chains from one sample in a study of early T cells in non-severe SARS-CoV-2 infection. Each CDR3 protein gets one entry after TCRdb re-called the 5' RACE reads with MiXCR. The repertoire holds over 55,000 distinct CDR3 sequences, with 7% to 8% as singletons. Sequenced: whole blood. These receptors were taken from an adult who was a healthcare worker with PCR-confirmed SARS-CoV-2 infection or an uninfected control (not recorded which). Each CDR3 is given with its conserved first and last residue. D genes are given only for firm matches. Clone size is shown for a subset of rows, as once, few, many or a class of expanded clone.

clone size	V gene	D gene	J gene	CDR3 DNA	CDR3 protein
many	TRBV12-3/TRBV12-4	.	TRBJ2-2	TGTGCCAGCAAGACCGGGTCTACCCTACTCACCGGGGAGCTGTTTTTT	CASKTGSTLLTGELFF
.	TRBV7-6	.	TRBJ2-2	TGTGCCAGCACTTTGGGGGGAGGAAACACCGGGGAGCTGTTTTTT	CASTLGGGNTGELFF
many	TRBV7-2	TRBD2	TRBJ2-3	TGTGCCAGCAGCTTACGGGCGGGAGGGATGCAGAAAGTTGCGCAGTATTTT	CASSLRAGGMQKVAQYF
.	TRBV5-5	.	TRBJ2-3	TGTGCCAGCAGACCGGACCCCTCCGATACGCAGTATTTT	CASRPDPSDTQYF
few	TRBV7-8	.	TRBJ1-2	TGTGCCAGCAGCTTAACAGGACAGATAAACTATGGCTACACCTTC	CASSLTGQINYGYTF
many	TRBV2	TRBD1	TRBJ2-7	TGTGCCAGCAGAGACAGGGACGAGCAGTACTTC	CASRDRDEQYF
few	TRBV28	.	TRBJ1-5	TGTGCCAGCAGCCGCCCCGGGACTCCTATAACCAGCAATCAGCCCCAGCATTTT	CASSRPGTPITSNQPQHF
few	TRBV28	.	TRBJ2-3	TGTGCCAGCAGTGCAATGACAGTAGATAGCACAGATACGCAGTATTTT	CASSAMTVDSTDTQYF
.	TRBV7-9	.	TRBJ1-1	TGTGCCAGCAGCCCCCTGGTCGGGGCCAACACTGAAGCTTTCTTT	CASSPLVGANTEAFF
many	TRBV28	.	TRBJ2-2	TGTGCCAGCAGTTTAACAGGTGTGGCCGGGGAGCTGTTTTTT	CASSLTGVAGELFF
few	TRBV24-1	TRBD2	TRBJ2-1	TGTGCCACCAGTGATCGGACTAGCGGGATCTACAATGAGCAGTTCTTC	CATSDRTSGIYNEQFF
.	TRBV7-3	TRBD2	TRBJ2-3	TGTGCCAGCAGCTTACTAGCGGGAGGTCTCACAGATACGCAGTATTTT	CASSLLAGGLTDTQYF
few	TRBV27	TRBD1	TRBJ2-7	TGTGCCAGCAGTTCATGGACAGGGAGGCCGTACGAGCAGTACTTC	CASSSWTGRPYEQYF
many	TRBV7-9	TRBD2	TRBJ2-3	TGTGCCAGCAGCCGAGGACTAGCCCCTAGCACAGATACGCAGTATTTT	CASSRGLAPSTDTQYF
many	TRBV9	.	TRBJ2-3	TGTGCCAGCAGCGTAGGAAGCACAGATACGCAGTATTTT	CASSVGSTDTQYF
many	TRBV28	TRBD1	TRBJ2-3	TGTGCCAGCAGCCTCCCGGGACAGCTTACCACAGATACGCAGTATTTT	CASSLPGQLTTDTQYF
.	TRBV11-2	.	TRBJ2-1	TGTGCCAGCAGCCTTACAGCGGACAATGAGCAGTTCTTC	CASSLTADNEQFF
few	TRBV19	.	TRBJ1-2	TGTGCCAGTAGTATACTCTCCGGAGGCTATGGCTACACCTTC	CASSILSGGYGYTF
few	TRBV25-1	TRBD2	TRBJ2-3	TGTGCCAGCAGTACCGGGACTAGCCCTGGCGATACGCAGTATTTT	CASSTGTSPGDTQYF
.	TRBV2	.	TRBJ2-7	TGTGCCAGCGGGGACACAAGGTCCTCGGGGGAGCAGTACTTC	CASGDTRSSGEQYF
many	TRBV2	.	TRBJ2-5	TGTGCCAGCAGCGCAGAGGTGGGCCGCCCAGAGACCCAGTACTTC	CASSAEVGRPETQYF
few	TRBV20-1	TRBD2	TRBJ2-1	TGCAGTGCTAGGCTGACTAGCGGGCGGTTCCCGGGGGGGAACAATGAGCAGTTCTTC	CSARLTSGRFPGGNNEQFF
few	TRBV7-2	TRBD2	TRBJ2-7	TGTGCCAGCAGCCGGGGACTAGCGGGGGCCTACGAGCAGTACTTC	CASSRGLAGAYEQYF
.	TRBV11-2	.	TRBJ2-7	TGTGCCAGCACCCCGCGGGGTCTTGGGGGCGAGCAGTACTTC	CASTPRGLGGEQYF
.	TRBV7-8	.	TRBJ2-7	TGTGCCAGCAGCTTCGCATATAGCTCCTACGAGCAGTACTTC	CASSFAYSSYEQYF
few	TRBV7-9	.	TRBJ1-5	TGTGCCAGCAGCAAACAGGGCGATCAGCCCCAGCATTTT	CASSKQGDQPQHF
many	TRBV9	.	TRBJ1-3	TGTGCCAGCAGCGTAGGAGTTTTCACTGGAAACACCATATATTTT	CASSVGVFTGNTIYF
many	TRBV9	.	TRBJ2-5	TGTGCCAGCAGCGGCGGATCTCAAGAGACCCAGTACTTC	CASSGGSQETQYF
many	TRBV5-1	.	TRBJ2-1	TGCGCCAGCAGCTTGGGTCCAGACTCCTACAATGAGCAGTTCTTC	CASSLGPDSYNEQFF
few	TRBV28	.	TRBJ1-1	TGTGCCAGCGGAACAGGGAACACTGAAGCTTTCTTT	CASGTGNTEAFF
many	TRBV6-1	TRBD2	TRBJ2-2	TGTGCCAGCAGTGTGGGAGCGGGAGCCACCGGGGAGCTGTTTTTT	CASSVGAGATGELFF
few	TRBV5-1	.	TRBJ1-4	TGCGCCAGCAGCCTAGATGGGACCGCTTTAAATGAAAAACTGTTTTTT	CASSLDGTALNEKLFF
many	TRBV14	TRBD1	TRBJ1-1	TGTGCCAGCAGCCAAGCGGGCAGGGGGCTAACTGAAGCTTTCTTT	CASSQAGRGLTEAFF
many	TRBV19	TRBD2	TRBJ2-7	TGTGCCAGTACTAGCGGGAGGGCCGGCGACGAGCAGTACTTC	CASTSGRAGDEQYF
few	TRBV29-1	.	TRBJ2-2	TGCAATAAGGGGACAAGACCCTCGAACACCGGGGAGCTGTTTTTT	CNKGTRPSNTGELFF